This entry features one TCR beta chain sequence. TCRdb fed the 5' RACE reads into MiXCR, producing one record per CDR3 protein. The sample consists of approximately 220,000 distinct CDR3 sequences, 20% to 30% of them appearing once. The sample comes from a study of CD8 T cells in ankylosing spondylitis. The source of this sequence is a male donor with ankylosing spondylitis or in good health (not recorded which). Sequences were obtained from blood, either unsorted or a sorted T cell fraction (not recorded which).

The DNA of the CDR3 is TGTGCCAGCTCCCGCGGAGATGAGCAGTTCTTC. As protein: CASSRGDEQFF. The chain joins TRBV12-3 or TRBV12-4 to TRBJ2-1, with D unclear. Trimming shortened V by 8 bases and J by 8 bases, and 10 bases separated the two germline ends. This CDR3 has 11 residues.